This T cell receptor beta chain was recorded in a study of CD8+CD57+ T cells in acquired aplastic anemia. Study background: The study obtained an average of roughly 2.9 ug of DNA from sorted CD4+ and CD8+ cells.

The study profiled TCR beta VDJ and CDR3 using genomic DNA as template. TCRdb redid the calling of the reads with MiXCR, one entry per CDR3 protein. The data contain about 180,000 distinct CDR3 sequences, approximately 49% of them singletons. General study findings and limits: Overlap between patients and controls comprised twenty-nine CD8+ CDR3 sequences.

Turning to this clonotype: Its antigen is still unknown.

The CDR3 has 16 residues. With 1 base clipped from V and 3 bases from J, the junction kept 5 bases outside the gene matches. CDR1 and CDR2 (germline): SGHTA, FQGNSA. The TCR comes from a human donor in good health. The sample was sorted CD4+, CD8+, or CD8+CD57+ T cells (not recorded which) from PBMCs. The chain carries TRBV7-2 and TRBJ1-5, with TRBD1 identical over 8 bases. The CDR3 loop is CASSLDWQGANQPQHF. The CDR3, as DNA: TGTGCCAGCAGCTTAGACTGGCAGGGGGCCAATCAGCCCCAGCATTTT.